The subject of this entry is one T cell receptor (beta chain). Its antigen is currently unknown. An equimolar mix of two oligonucleotides served as the beta constant-region primer for TRBC1 and TRBC2. Four rounds of PCR amplified the ligated cDNA using nested alpha and beta constant-region primers plus SP2. The cDNA 3' end received a ligated single-stranded oligonucleotide carrying the SP2 primer and a 12-nucleotide UMI. TCRdb re-called the UMI-ligation and nested PCR reads through MiXCR, storing one row per CDR3 protein. This sample has approximately 140,000 distinct CDR3 sequences, with approximately 21% found just once. After removal of 4 bases from V and 8 bases from J, the junction contained 8 bases not matched to a gene. The CDR3 is 14 residues long. CDR1 is MDHEN, CDR2 SYDVKM, per germline. The data were obtained in a study of naive and memory T cell subsets. Study-level findings and limits: There was no ground truth to check naive and memory subset results. Possibly reflecting memory cells re-expressing CD45RA, a few larger clonotypes occurred in naive repertoires, especially CD8.

After the first PCR, alpha and beta chain libraries were processed separately. The material sequenced was naive CD8+ T cells from blood. This TCR came from a human donor in good health. The rearrangement links TRBV28 to TRBJ1-1; 9 nucleotides align to TRBD1. The CDR3 loop reads CASSSGQGSPEAFF. The CDR3 DNA reads as TGTGCCAGCAGTTCGGGACAGGGAAGTCCCGAAGCTTTCTTT.